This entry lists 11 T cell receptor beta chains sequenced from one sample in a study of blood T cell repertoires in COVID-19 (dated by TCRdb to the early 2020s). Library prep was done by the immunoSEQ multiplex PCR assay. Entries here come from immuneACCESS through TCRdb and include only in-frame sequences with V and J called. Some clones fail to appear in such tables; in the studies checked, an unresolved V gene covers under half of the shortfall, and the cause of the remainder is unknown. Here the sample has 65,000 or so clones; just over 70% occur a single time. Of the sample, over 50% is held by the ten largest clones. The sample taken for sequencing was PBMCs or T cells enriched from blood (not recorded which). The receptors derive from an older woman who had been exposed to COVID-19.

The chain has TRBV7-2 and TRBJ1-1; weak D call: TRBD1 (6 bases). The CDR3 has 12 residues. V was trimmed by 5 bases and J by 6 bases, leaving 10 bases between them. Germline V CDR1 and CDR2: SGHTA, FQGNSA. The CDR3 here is CASSRNRAEAFF. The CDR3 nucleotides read TGTGCCAGCAGCCGGAACAGGGCTGAAGCTTTCTTT.

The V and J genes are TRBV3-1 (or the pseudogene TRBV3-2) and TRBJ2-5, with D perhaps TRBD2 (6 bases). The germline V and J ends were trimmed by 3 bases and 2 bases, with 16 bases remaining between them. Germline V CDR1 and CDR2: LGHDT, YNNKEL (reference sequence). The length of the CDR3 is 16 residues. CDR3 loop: CASSQSVGGGQETQYF. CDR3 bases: TGTGCCAGCAGCCAGTCTGTGGGAGGAGGACAAGAGACCCAGTACTTC.

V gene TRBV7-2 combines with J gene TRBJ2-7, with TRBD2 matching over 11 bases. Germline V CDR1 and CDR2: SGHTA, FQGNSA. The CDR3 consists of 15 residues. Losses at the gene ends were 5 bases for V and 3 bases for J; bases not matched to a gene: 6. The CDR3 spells CASSTTGTSGYEQYF. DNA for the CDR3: TGTGCCAGCAGCACCACCGGGACTAGCGGCTACGAGCAGTACTTC.

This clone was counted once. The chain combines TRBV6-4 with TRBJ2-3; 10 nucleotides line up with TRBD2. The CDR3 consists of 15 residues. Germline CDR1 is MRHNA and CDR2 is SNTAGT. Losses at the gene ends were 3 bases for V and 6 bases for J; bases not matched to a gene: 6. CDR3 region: CASSEVAGGVDTQYF. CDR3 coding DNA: TGTGCCAGCAGTGAAGTAGCGGGGGGCGTGGATACGCAGTATTTT.

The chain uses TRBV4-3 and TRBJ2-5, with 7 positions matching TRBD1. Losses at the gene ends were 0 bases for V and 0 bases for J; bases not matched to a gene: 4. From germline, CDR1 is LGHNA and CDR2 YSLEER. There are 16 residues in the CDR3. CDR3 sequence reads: CASSQDLRGHQETQYF. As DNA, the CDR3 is TGCGCCAGCAGCCAAGATTTAAGGGGGCACCAAGAGACCCAGTACTTC.

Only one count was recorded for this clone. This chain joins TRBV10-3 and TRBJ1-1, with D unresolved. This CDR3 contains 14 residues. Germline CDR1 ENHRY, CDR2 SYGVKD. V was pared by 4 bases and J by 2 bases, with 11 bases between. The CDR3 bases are TGTGCCATCAGTGGGGCACGGCTCAACACTGAAGCTTTCTTT. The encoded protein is CAISGARLNTEAFF.

CDR3 amino acids: CASSTEGRSTDTQYF. As DNA, the CDR3 is TGCGCCAGCAGCACCGAGGGCAGGTCAACAGATACGCAGTATTTT. This chain connects TRBV5-1 to TRBJ2-3; D possibly corresponds to TRBD2 (5 bases). The ends were cut back, 4 bases at V and 3 bases at J, with 15 bases in the middle. Germline-derived CDR1 and CDR2 are SGHRS and YFSETQ. The length of the CDR3 is 15 residues.

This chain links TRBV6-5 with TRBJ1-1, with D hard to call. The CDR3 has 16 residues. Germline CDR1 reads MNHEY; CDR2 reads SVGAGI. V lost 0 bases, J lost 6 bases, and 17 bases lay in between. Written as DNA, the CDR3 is TGTGCCAGCAGTTACTCGTTTTCGCGGGGTAGTCCTGAAGCTTTCTTT. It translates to CASSYSFSRGSPEAFF.

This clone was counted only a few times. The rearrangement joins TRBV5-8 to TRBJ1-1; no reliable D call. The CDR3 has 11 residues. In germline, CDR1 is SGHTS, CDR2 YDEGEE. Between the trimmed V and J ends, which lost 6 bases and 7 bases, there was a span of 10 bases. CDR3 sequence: CASKTRFEAFF. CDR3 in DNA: TGTGCCAGCAAGACAAGATTTGAAGCTTTCTTT.

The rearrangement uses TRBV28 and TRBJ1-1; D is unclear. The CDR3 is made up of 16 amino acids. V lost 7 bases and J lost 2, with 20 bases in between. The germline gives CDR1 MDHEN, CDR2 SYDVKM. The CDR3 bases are TGTGCCAGCACCCGAGAGCTCCTTTCGGGAAACACTGAAGCTTTCTTT. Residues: CASTRELLSGNTEAFF.

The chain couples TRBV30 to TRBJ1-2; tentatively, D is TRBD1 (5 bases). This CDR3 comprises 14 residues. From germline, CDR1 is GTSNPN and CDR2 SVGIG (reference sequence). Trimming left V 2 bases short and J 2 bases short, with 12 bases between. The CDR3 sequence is CAWSKGQGNYGYTF. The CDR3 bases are TGTGCCTGGAGTAAGGGTCAGGGAAACTATGGCTACACCTTC.